This T cell receptor (beta chain) was observed in a study of blood T cells in healthy people across ages. The CDR3 totals 16 residues. Trimming removed 5 bases from V and 3 bases from J; junction bases left unmatched: 7. Germline assignment: CDR1 SGHVS and CDR2 FNYEAQ. Alongside a J-beta primer mix, a sample-barcoded 5' primer served in a second PCR lasting about 6 to 11 cycles. TCRdb reprocessed the 5' RACE reads via MiXCR and lists one record per CDR3 protein. The data hold some 710,000 distinct CDR3 sequences, with 20% to 25% observed a single time. The chain combines TRBV7-6 with TRBJ2-3, with 11 positions matching TRBD2. The sequencing input was blood. The TCR sequence derives from a man between 65 and 85 years old in good health. The CDR3 is CASSQYSGRETDTQYF. DNA for the CDR3: TGTGCCAGCAGCCAGTATAGCGGGAGGGAGACAGATACGCAGTATTTT.